These 29 T cell receptor beta chains were sequenced from one sample in a study of T cells in localized non-small cell lung cancer. The data were produced by immunoSEQ multiplex PCR, yet TCRdb's version contains in-frame clones alone and is incomplete. Altogether some 1,600 clones are present, 22% being singletons, with the ten largest covering about 8.3%. The sequencing here drew on normal lung tissue next to the tumor, taken before any cancer treatment. These receptors came from a woman between 35 and 75 years old with stage I lung adenocarcinoma.

This rearrangement joins TRBV18 to TRBJ1-3; no definite D call. V lost 4 bases to trimming and J lost 0 bases, with 13 bases between them. Germline V lookup: CDR1 KGHSH, CDR2 LQKENI. The CDR3 totals 16 residues. The CDR3 loop reads CASSHDDFYSGNTIYF. CDR3 in DNA: TGTGCCAGCTCACACGACGACTTTTACTCTGGAAACACCATATATTTT.

The chain links TRBV28 to TRBJ1-5, with TRBD1 matching 7 bases. Losses at the gene ends were 5 bases for V and 5 bases for J; bases not matched to a gene: 9. Germline loops: CDR1 MDHEN, CDR2 SYDVKM. The CDR3 is made up of 15 amino acids. The CDR3 region is CASSTSQGVYQPQHF. The CDR3 DNA sequence: TGTGCCAGCAGTACATCCCAGGGGGTTTATCAGCCCCAGCATTTT.

The chain links TRBV6-8 to TRBJ1-6, with TRBD1 matching over 8 bases. V gave up 10 bases and J gave up 6 bases; unmatched junction bases: 5. This CDR3 contains 13 residues. The germline CDR1 and CDR2 sequences are MNHGY and SAAAGT. Here the CDR3 reads CAKSDRGNSPLHF. In DNA, the CDR3 is TGTGCCAAATCTGACAGGGGTAATTCACCCCTCCACTTT.

This clone was counted only a few times. The V gene is TRBV6-7, the J gene TRBJ1-1; D is unclear. TRBV6-7 is an open reading frame whose function is uncertain. There are 11 residues in the CDR3. V was pared by 10 bases and J by 4 bases, with 10 bases between. The chain's CDR3 is CAIRVGTEAFF. In DNA form, the CDR3 reads TGTGCCATCCGGGTGGGCACTGAAGCTTTCTTT.

This clone is termed large. The rearrangement joins TRBV6-8 to TRBJ1-6; D possibly corresponds to TRBD1 (5 bases). The CDR3 totals 14 residues. V gave up 8 bases and J gave up 7 bases, with 15 bases separating them. Germline-derived CDR1 and CDR2 are MNHGY and SAAAGT. For the CDR3, the DNA is TGTGCCAGCCGATCCACGGGGCGGAATTCACCCCTCCACTTT. Its protein is CASRSTGRNSPLHF.

This clone is large within its sample. The chain couples TRBV6-8 to TRBJ1-4; D might be TRBD1 (6 bases). Germline CDR1 reads MNHGY; CDR2 reads SAAAGT. This CDR3 contains 14 residues. Trimming removed 8 bases from V and 7 bases from J, with 17 bases in between. CDR3 protein: CASESGAAGEKLFF. In DNA form, the CDR3 reads TGTGCCAGCGAGTCGGGGGCCGCGGGTGAAAAACTGTTTTTT.

The table lists this clone with a few counts. The chain recombines TRBV28 with TRBJ1-3; 8 nucleotides match TRBD1. Germline values: CDR1 MDHEN, CDR2 SYDVKM. This CDR3 is built from 15 residues. V shed 2 bases and J 4 bases; nucleotides not matched to a gene: 4. CDR3 nucleotides: TGTGCCAGCAGTTTACCCGGACAGGGAGGAAACACCATATATTTT. Translating gives CASSLPGQGGNTIYF.

The chain uses TRBV11-3 and TRBJ1-2, with 7 positions matching TRBD1. The CDR3 has 17 amino acids. Looked up from germline, CDR1 is SGHNT and CDR2 is YENEEA. V trimming: 5 bases; J trimming: 3 bases; junction bases outside the gene matches: 15. Written as DNA, the CDR3 is TGTGCCAGCAGCCAAACCCAGGGACAGTTAGGGGACTATGGCTACACCTTC. Translated, it gives CASSQTQGQLGDYGYTF.

A few counts support this clone. The rearrangement joins TRBV10-2 to TRBJ1-2; 10 nucleotides match TRBD1. Germline CDR1 WSHSY, CDR2 SAAADI. The CDR3 runs 14 residues. Trimming at V came to 6 bases and at J to 4 bases, leaving 5 bases not matched to a gene. The CDR3 sequence is CASSGDRGLYGYTF. The DNA of the CDR3 is TGCGCCAGCAGCGGGGACAGGGGACTCTATGGCTACACCTTC.

V gene TRBV5-1 combines with J gene TRBJ1-2, with TRBD1 as a possible D gene (5 bases). V lost 4 bases, J lost 1 base, and 23 bases lay in between. The CDR3 totals 18 residues. CDR1 is SGHRS, CDR2 YFSETQ, per germline. CDR3 nucleotides: TGCGCCAGCAGCCCTCCGGGCCAGGAGGGGATTTTTAACTATGGCTACACCTTC. It is translated as CASSPPGQEGIFNYGYTF.

V gene TRBV11-3 combines with J gene TRBJ2-7, with 7 bases fitting TRBD1. Germline V gene sequence: CDR1 SGHNT, CDR2 YENEEA. With 1 base clipped from V and 1 base from J, the junction kept 4 bases outside the gene matches. The CDR3 is 15 amino acids. The CDR3 reads CASSLGRGISYEQYF. Written as DNA, the CDR3 is TGTGCCAGCAGCTTAGGCAGGGGGATTTCCTACGAGCAGTACTTC.

V gene TRBV19 combines with J gene TRBJ2-2; D may be TRBD1 (6 bases). The germline CDR1 and CDR2 sequences are LNHDA and SQIVND (reference sequence). The CDR3 contains 16 residues. V was cut by 7 bases and J by 3 bases, with 18 bases left in between. This CDR3 reads CASTLTLRGYTGELFF. In DNA form, the CDR3 reads TGTGCCAGTACCCTTACCCTCAGGGGATACACCGGGGAGCTGTTTTTT.

This clone was counted a few times. The rearrangement uses TRBV28 and TRBJ1-1; D unclear. Germline V gives CDR1 MDHEN, CDR2 SYDVKM. V shed 3 bases and J shed 8 bases, with 13 bases lying between them. There are 13 residues in the CDR3. CDR3 nucleotide sequence: TGTGCCAGCAGTTTTGGCAGGACCAACGAAGCTTTCTTT. It codes for CASSFGRTNEAFF.

This clone was seen a few times. The junction and the germline gene differ at one end; a read error may be behind it. The chain combines TRBV6-1 with TRBJ2-7; 7 bases are a match to TRBD1. Germline values: CDR1 MNHNS, CDR2 SASEGT. This CDR3 has 13 residues. CDR3: CAISEEQGYEQYF. As DNA, the CDR3 is TGTGCCATCAGTGAAGAACAGGGGTATGAGCAGTACTTC.

V usage is TRBV28 and J usage is TRBJ2-1; 8 nucleotides align to TRBD2. V shed 1 base and J 4 bases; nucleotides not matched to a gene: 15. Germline CDR1 MDHEN, CDR2 SYDVKM. The CDR3 sequence is 19 residues long. The CDR3 loop is CASSLYPLAGGGLYNEQFF. CDR3 bases: TGTGCCAGCAGTTTATATCCCCTCGCAGGCGGGGGGTTATACAATGAGCAGTTCTTC.

This clone has only a few counts. This chain joins TRBV28 and TRBJ1-4; 9 positions match TRBD1. The CDR3 has 15 amino acids. Germline assignment: CDR1 MDHEN and CDR2 SYDVKM. With 3 bases clipped from V and 6 bases from J, the junction kept 5 bases outside the gene matches. The CDR3 sequence is CASSLLGQGDEKLFF. CDR3 DNA: TGTGCCAGCAGTTTGCTGGGACAGGGAGATGAAAAACTGTTTTTT.

This clone was counted only a few times. CDR3 loop: CASGWGENTEAFF. The CDR3 DNA is TGCGCCAGCGGATGGGGGGAAAACACTGAAGCTTTCTTT. The chain uses TRBV4-1 and TRBJ1-1, with D maybe TRBD1 (5 bases). The germline CDR1 and CDR2 sequences are MGHRA and YSYEKL. The V gene lost 8 bases and the J gene lost 2 bases, with 12 bases spanning the gap. The CDR3 runs to 13 residues.

In its sample, this clone is large. The chain is built from TRBV30 and TRBJ1-6; weak D call: TRBD1 (5 bases). V was trimmed by 2 bases and J by 8 bases, leaving 13 bases between them. Germline values: CDR1 GTSNPN, CDR2 SVGIG (reference sequence). CDR3 size: 14 residues. The DNA of the CDR3 is TGTGCCTGGAGTCTGGGGCAGCCGGATTCACCCCTCCACTTT. It codes for CAWSLGQPDSPLHF.

The rearrangement uses TRBV6-8 and TRBJ1-3; no firm D call. In germline, CDR1 is MNHGY, CDR2 SAAAGT. The V end lost 4 bases, the J end lost 4 bases, and 11 bases lay between the germline ends. The CDR3 length is 14 residues. In DNA form, the CDR3 reads TGTGCCAGCAGTTGGTCCGAGAGGGGAAACACCATATATTTT. It codes for CASSWSERGNTIYF.

In this sample, this clone turned up a few times. The V and J genes are TRBV5-1 and TRBJ2-1; D gene ambiguous. The germline V and J ends were trimmed by 0 bases and 0 bases, with 10 bases remaining between them. The CDR3 spans 16 residues. Germline V gene lookup returns CDR1 SGHRS and CDR2 YFSETQ. The CDR3 loop reads CASSLGASSSYNEQFF. The CDR3 DNA reads as TGCGCCAGCAGCTTGGGTGCCTCAAGCTCCTACAATGAGCAGTTCTTC. The full variable domain, rest sourced from reference TRBV5-1 and TRBJ2-1, is KAGVTQTPRYLIKTRGQQVTLSCSPISGHRSVSWYQQTPGQGLQFLFEYFSETQRNKGNFPGRFSGRQFSNSRSEMNVSTLELGDSALYLCASSLGASSSYNEQFFGPGTRLTVL.

This rearrangement joins TRBV18 to TRBJ1-4; D is possibly TRBD1 (5 bases). The CDR3 runs 16 residues. CDR1 and CDR2 (germline): KGHSH, LQKENI. Trimming removed 4 bases at V and 0 bases at J, with 12 bases between. CDR3 DNA sequence: TGTGCCAGCTCACTGGGGGTAGGAGCAACTAATGAAAAACTGTTTTTT. This codes for CASSLGVGATNEKLFF.

This clone was observed a few times. The J gene is TRBJ2-2, the V gene TRBV11-3; D is uncertain. Germline V gene data show CDR1 as SGHNT and CDR2 as YENEEA. V lost 0 bases to trimming and J lost 4 bases, with 9 bases between them. The CDR3 runs to 15 residues. The CDR3 DNA is TGTGCCAGCAGCTTAGACCCCCTGGGCACCGGGGAGCTGTTTTTT. Translation gives CASSLDPLGTGELFF. The whole variable domain, remainder taken from reference TRBV11-3 and TRBJ2-2, is EAGVVQSPRYKIIEKKQPVAFWCNPISGHNTLYWYLQNLGQGPELLIRYENEEAVDDSQLPKDRFSAERLKGVDSTLKIQPAELGDSAVYLCASSLDPLGTGELFFGEGSRLTVL.

This chain connects TRBV29-1 to TRBJ1-5; 10 nucleotides match TRBD1. Germline trimming cut 3 bases from V and 11 bases from J; bases unmatched to any gene: 7. This CDR3 contains 13 residues. CDR1 and CDR2 (germline): SQVTM, ANQGSEA. The CDR3 bases are TGCAGCGTTGAGGAGACAGGGGGCCAGGCCCAGCATTTT. This sequence encodes CSVEETGGQAQHF.

The chain uses TRBV6-8 and TRBJ1-6; D call uncertain. Between the trimmed V and J ends, which lost 0 bases and 6 bases, there was a span of 15 bases. Germline values: CDR1 MNHGY, CDR2 SAAAGT. CDR3 length: 17 amino acids. Written as DNA, the CDR3 is TGTGCCAGCAGTTACTCGATCGGCGTCTTTAGTAATTCACCCCTCCACTTT. Its translation is CASSYSIGVFSNSPLHF.

This clone is medium-sized in the sample. The V call is TRBV11-3, the J call TRBJ2-7; 8 nucleotides line up with TRBD2. V was pared by 5 bases and J by 6 bases, with 9 bases of the junction left unmatched. From germline, CDR1 is SGHNT and CDR2 YENEEA. The CDR3 sequence is 14 residues long. CDR3 sequence (DNA): TGTGCCAGCAGCAAAGGGGCGGGGGGTGCCGAGCAGTACTTC. This encodes CASSKGAGGAEQYF.

The table lists this clone with a few counts. V and J are TRBV6-8 and TRBJ2-1, with D maybe TRBD2 (7 bases). The CDR3 length is 16 residues. Germline CDR1 is MNHGY and CDR2 is SAAAGT. The V end lost 11 bases, the J end lost 7 bases, and 27 bases lay between the germline ends. The CDR3 coding sequence is TGTGCCTCCTACCCCTCGTGGGGGGGGGCCTCGAATGAGCAGTTCTTC. Protein: CASYPSWGGASNEQFF.

The chain links TRBV28 to TRBJ2-5; the D gene is possibly TRBD2 (5 bases). Trimming pared 4 bases from V and 5 bases from J, leaving 14 bases between. Germline CDR1 and CDR2: MDHEN and SYDVKM. This CDR3 has 14 residues. The DNA for the CDR3 is TGTGCCAGCAGTTCGGGGAACTCTGGGGAGACCCAGTACTTC. This codes for CASSSGNSGETQYF.

J is TRBJ1-3 and V is TRBV5-1, with TRBD1 identical over 10 bases. The germline CDR1 and CDR2 sequences are SGHRS and YFSETQ. The length of the CDR3 is 16 residues. Germline trimming cut 5 bases from V and 0 bases from J; bases unmatched to any gene: 5. This chain's CDR3 is CASSSTGGPSGNTIYF. In DNA, the CDR3 is TGCGCCAGCAGTTCGACAGGGGGCCCCTCTGGAAACACCATATATTTT.

This clone was picked up a small number of times. V gene TRBV7-5 combines with J gene TRBJ2-1; TRBD1 is taken as the D call from the table, unchecked against the DNA. TRBV7-5 is a listed pseudogene. CDR3 length: 15 residues. CDR3 residues: CASSSRQGLYNEQFF. The CDR3 DNA is TGTGCCAGCAGCTCCCGACAGGGGTTATACAATGAGCAGTTCTTC.